This T cell receptor beta chain is drawn from a study of blood T cell repertoires in COVID-19. Study context: The samples span acute and convalescent COVID-19 from the United States, Italy and Spain.

Original methodology: Reference gene primers were amplified, and this amplification served to estimate nucleated cell counts. TCRdb keeps only in-frame clones here, not all; method: immunoSEQ multiplex PCR. V, J and clone size reflect that table, while D and trimming were determined from the DNA. Among about 170,000 clones, around 82% were seen once, and the ten largest hold less than 8%. The CDR3 sequence is 14 residues long. Per the germline V gene, CDR1 is SGHRS and CDR2 is YFSETQ. Trimming stripped 1 base from V and 5 bases from J, with 10 bases between. The sequence came from a man at least 80 years old with COVID-19, enrolled during active disease. What was sequenced was peripheral blood. The chain employs TRBV5-1 and TRBJ2-1; D is undetermined. CDR3 region: CASSLTNGNNEQFF. The DNA for the CDR3 is TGCGCCAGCAGCTTGACTAACGGAAACAATGAGCAGTTCTTC. Using reference TRBV5-1 and TRBJ2-1 for the parts outside the CDR3, the full variable domain is KAGVTQTPRYLIKTRGQQVTLSCSPISGHRSVSWYQQTPGQGLQFLFEYFSETQRNKGNFPGRFSGRQFSNSRSEMNVSTLELGDSALYLCASSLTNGNNEQFFGPGTRLTVL.